This entry features one T cell receptor beta chain sequence. No antigen is known for it. The data derive from a study of blood T cells in healthy people across ages. Findings and limits, study-wide: Higher diversity, along with more naive CD4+ cells, distinguished long-lived donors from aged donors. Across the age range, TCR beta diversity per million T cells fell in a roughly linear way.

Each sample gave at least 6 million isolated PBMCs. The germline V gene encodes CDR1 MDHEN and CDR2 SYDVKM. The V gene end was trimmed by 4 bases and the J gene end by 3 bases; junction bases not matched to a gene: 6. The CDR3 length is 15 residues. A second roughly 6 to 12 cycle PCR used barcoded and J-beta primers. MiXCR, applied by TCRdb to the 5' RACE reads, yields one record per CDR3 protein. The sample holds 650,000 to 800,000 distinct CDR3 sequences, under 45% seen once. Sequences were obtained from blood. The TCR was taken from a man in his 60s in good health. The chain joins TRBV28 to TRBJ2-7; TRBD2 agrees at 10 bases. In DNA, the CDR3 is TGTGCCAGCAGTTCTCCGAGCGGGGGGGACTACGAGCAGTACTTC. Residues: CASSSPSGGDYEQYF.